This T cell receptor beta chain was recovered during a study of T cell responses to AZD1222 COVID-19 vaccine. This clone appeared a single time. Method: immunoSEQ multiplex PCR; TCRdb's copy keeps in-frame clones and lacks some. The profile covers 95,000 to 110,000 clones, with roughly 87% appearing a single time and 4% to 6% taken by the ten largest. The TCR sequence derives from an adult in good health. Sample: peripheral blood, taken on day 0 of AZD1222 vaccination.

CDR3: CASSVSGKETQYF. The CDR3 DNA is TGTGCCAGCAGCGTTAGCGGGAAAGAGACCCAGTACTTC. This chain connects TRBV9 to TRBJ2-5, with TRBD2 matching 8 bases. After removal of 2 bases from V and 3 bases from J, the junction contained 0 bases not matched to a gene. The length of the CDR3 is 13 residues. Germline V CDR1 and CDR2: SGDLS, YYNGEE.